These 11 T cell receptor beta chains originate from one sample sequenced in a study of T cell repertoires in cytomegalovirus infection. TCRdb called the reads again in MiXCR, with one record for every CDR3 protein. In the table there are about 530,000 distinct CDR3 sequences, about 30% of which are singletons. Specimen: PBMCs. Receptors were obtained from a human donor in good health (CMV status not recorded). Some clones in this sample may be carry-over from other donors' samples.

V and J are TRBV6-5 and TRBJ2-5, with 7 bases matching TRBD1. V trimming: 1 base; J trimming: 5 bases; junction bases outside the gene matches: 10. This CDR3 is built from 16 residues. Germline V gives CDR1 MNHEY, CDR2 SVGAGI. The CDR3 loop is CASSYWFDRDGETQYF. The CDR3 nucleotides are TGTGCCAGCAGTTACTGGTTCGACAGGGACGGGGAGACCCAGTACTTC.

The rearrangement links TRBV6-5 to TRBJ1-1; D is perhaps TRBD1 (5 bases). The germline V gene encodes CDR1 MNHEY and CDR2 SVGAGI. V lost 0 bases and J lost 6, with 14 bases in between. CDR3 size: 15 residues. CDR3 region: CASSYSAGRIAEAFF. The CDR3 nucleotides are TGTGCCAGCAGTTACTCGGCAGGGAGGATTGCTGAAGCTTTCTTT.

This clonotype was observed a few times. This chain connects TRBV6-2 or TRBV6-3 to TRBJ2-1; TRBD2 matches 11 bases. V lost 7 bases to trimming and J lost 8 bases; unmatched junction nucleotides: 1. CDR1 is MNHEY, CDR2 SVGEGT, per germline. The CDR3 loop spans 12 amino acids. For the CDR3, the DNA is TGTGCCAGCAAACTAGCGGGAGATGAGCAGTTCTTC. Translation gives CASKLAGDEQFF.

V and J are TRBV28 and TRBJ1-5, with D unclear. Trimming cost V 2 bases and J 0 bases, with 11 bases left between them. The CDR3 length is 16 residues. CDR1 is MDHEN, CDR2 SYDVKM, per germline. CDR3 in DNA: TGTGCCAGCAGTTTAACAATGAGCTATAGCAATCAGCCCCAGCATTTT. This sequence encodes CASSLTMSYSNQPQHF.

This clonotype was counted ten times or more. V gene TRBV5-1 combines with J gene TRBJ2-3; weak D call: TRBD2 (5 bases). Germline CDR1 SGHRS, CDR2 YFSETQ. CDR3 length: 13 amino acids. Trimming cost V 0 bases and J 5 bases, with 7 bases left between them. For the CDR3, the DNA is TGCGCCAGCAGCTTGGATCGGGGAGATACGCAGTATTTT. The encoded protein is CASSLDRGDTQYF.

This clonotype was detected a few times. This sequence joins TRBV11-2 and TRBJ1-2, with 8 nucleotides matching TRBD1. V was clipped by 5 bases and J by 6 bases; unmatched bases: 2. CDR1 is SGHAT and CDR2 is FQNNGV in the germline V gene. The CDR3 runs 12 residues. CDR3 region: CASSVQGDGYTF. The CDR3 bases are TGTGCCAGCAGCGTACAGGGGGATGGCTACACCTTC.

This clonotype was found a few times. This chain connects TRBV7-8 to TRBJ1-2, with 7 bases fitting TRBD1. Germline CDR1 SGHVS, CDR2 FQNEAQ. This CDR3 comprises 14 residues. V lost 5 bases and J lost 1; bases outside the gene matches: 4. CDR3 region: CASSRGQLNYGYTF. Written as DNA, the CDR3 is TGTGCCAGCAGCCGGGGACAGCTTAACTATGGCTACACCTTC.

The chain links TRBV29-1 to TRBJ1-2, with a possible D match to TRBD1 (6 bases). Trimming took 6 bases from V and 0 from J, leaving 17 bases between them. The CDR3 sequence is 15 residues long. Germline CDR1 and CDR2: SQVTM and ANQGSEA. In DNA form, the CDR3 reads TGCAGCGTCCCCCTGACACAGGGACCTAACTATGGCTACACCTTC. As protein: CSVPLTQGPNYGYTF.

This rearrangement joins TRBV4-1 to TRBJ2-7; 7 bases fit TRBD1. Germline V gives CDR1 MGHRA, CDR2 YSYEKL. Unmatched junction bases numbered 6, after V lost 4 bases and J lost 0 bases. This CDR3 is built from 15 residues. CDR3 residues: CASSPTGSSSYEQYV. The DNA for the CDR3 is TGCGCCAGCAGCCCGACAGGGTCCAGCTCCTACGAGCAGTACGTC.

This clonotype was detected a few times. V usage is TRBV12-3 or TRBV12-4 and J usage is TRBJ2-5; D could derive from TRBD1 or TRBD2 (5 bases each). V lost 5 bases and J lost 4, with 17 bases in between. The CDR3 sequence is 15 residues long. The CDR3 DNA follows: TGTGCCAGCAGTCACCGGGACCAGCGGTCAGAGACCCAGTACTTC. This translates into CASSHRDQRSETQYF.

The genes are TRBV10-3 and TRBJ2-2; 9 bases match TRBD1. The CDR3 loop spans 16 amino acids. Per the germline V gene, CDR1 is ENHRY and CDR2 is SYGVKD. The junction had 10 bases not matched to a gene; V was cut back by 4 bases and J by 7 bases. CDR3 DNA: TGTGCCATCAGTGGAACACAGGGGGCCTCTAACGGGGAGCTGTTTTTT. As protein: CAISGTQGASNGELFF.